Sequencing of this T cell receptor (beta chain) was carried out in a study of regulatory T cells in long-lasting Graves disease. General study findings and limits: New patients shared 1,000 or so public clonotypes, and persistent patients shared more, with approximately 2,500. Sampling was limited to peripheral blood rather than thyroid tissue. Persistent cases favored TRBV28, TRBJ1-2 and TRBJ2-5.

Sample time point: persistent/refractory GD, antithyroid drugs over 5 years with positive TRAb. The TCR library was made from RNA that had been extracted from PBMCs in TRIzol. As collected, the peripheral blood samples measured about 8.1 milliliters each and went into EDTA tubes. CDR1 is MDHEN, CDR2 SYDVKM, per germline. This CDR3 comprises 15 residues. The J segment lost 5 bases and the V segment lost 4 bases, leaving 7 bases of the junction unmatched. Library construction for TCR beta used iRepertoire HTBI primers and Arm-PCR of CDR3 regions. TCRdb used MiXCR to reprocess the multiplex PCR reads, holding one entry per CDR3 protein. This sample carries roughly 430,000 distinct CDR3 sequences, about 21% of them seen once, and the ten largest clones take 13% to 15%. This clonotype was counted at least ten times. Antigen specificity is unknown.

Specimen: peripheral blood mononuclear cells (PBMCs), collected when the disease was refractory, from a patient treated with antithyroid drugs. The chain has TRBV28 and TRBJ2-2, with TRBD1 identical over 7 bases. This clonotype was sampled from a female donor with Graves disease. CDR3 region: CASSSGTVTTGELFF. In nucleotides, the CDR3 is TGTGCCAGCAGTTCCGGGACAGTAACTACCGGGGAGCTGTTTTTT.